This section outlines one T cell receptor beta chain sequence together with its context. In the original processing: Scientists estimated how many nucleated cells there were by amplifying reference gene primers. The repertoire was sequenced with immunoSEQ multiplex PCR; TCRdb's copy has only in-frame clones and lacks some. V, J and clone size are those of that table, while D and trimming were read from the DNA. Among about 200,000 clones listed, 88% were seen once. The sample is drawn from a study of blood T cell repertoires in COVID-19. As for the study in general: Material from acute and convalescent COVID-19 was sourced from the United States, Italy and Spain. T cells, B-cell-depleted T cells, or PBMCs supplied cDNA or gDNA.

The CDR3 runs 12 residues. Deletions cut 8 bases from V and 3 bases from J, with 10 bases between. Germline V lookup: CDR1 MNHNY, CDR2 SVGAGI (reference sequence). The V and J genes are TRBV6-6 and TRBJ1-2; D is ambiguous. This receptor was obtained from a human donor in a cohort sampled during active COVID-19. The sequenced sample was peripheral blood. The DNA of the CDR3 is TGTGCCAGCCGCGCGGAAGACTATGGCTACACCTTC. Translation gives CASRAEDYGYTF.